This T cell receptor beta chain was profiled in a study of blood T cell repertoires in COVID-19. Turning to the study itself: The United States, Italy and Spain supplied acute and convalescent COVID-19 samples. Sample material is recorded as cDNA or gDNA derived from T cells, B-cell-depleted T cells, or PBMCs.

Germline values: CDR1 SGDLS, CDR2 YYNGEE. V lost 0 bases to trimming and J lost 7 bases; unmatched junction nucleotides: 6. The CDR3 spans 15 residues. Original analysis: Quantification of nucleated cells was approximated via reference gene primer amplification. The method was immunoSEQ multiplex PCR; TCRdb's version includes in-frame clones alone and lacks a portion of them. That table furnishes V, J and clone size, whereas the DNA furnished D and trimming. The sample has just over 25,000 clones; about 91% are singletons. The specimen sequenced was peripheral blood. The clonotype originates from a man between 65 and 80 years old with acute or convalescent COVID-19. The chain recombines TRBV9 with TRBJ2-1; 8 nucleotides align to TRBD2. In DNA, the CDR3 is TGTGCCAGCAGCGTAGTTGCGGGAGGAGGGAATGAGCAGTTCTTC. It translates to CASSVVAGGGNEQFF.